The source of this TCR beta chain is a study of shared clonotypes between healthy human individuals (dated by TCRdb to 2020 to 2022). With respect to the entire study: A few men and a couple of women, aged 18 to 49 years, made up the cohort. For each donor, CD4 naive and CD4 memory were each run on three plates, CD8 naive on two plates, and CD8 memory on one plate. The study deeply sequenced blood TCR repertoires of 5 or 6 healthy adults to estimate repertoire size and the extent of clonotype sharing between individuals. Different laboratories and diverse techniques were used to prepare libraries and sequence TCR repertoires, to increase sequencing depth and limit assay-specific biases. Per donor, leukapheresis produced somewhere between about 0.9 and 9 billion PBMCs.

This clone was counted once. Which antigen it targets is not known. The sample holds no much larger clone one base away, and base qualities are not on file. On the study overall, not on this receptor specifically: Incomplete sequencing was indicated by rarefaction of sorted-subset datasets, despite the large sequencing depth. The small number of donors limited the genetic and exposure-history diversity represented. Pairwise subsampling led to the expectation that sequencing depth would affect the degree of clonotype sharing among donors. Sampling was restricted to blood, and TCR repertoires in tissues likely differ from the TCR repertoires found in blood. Larger estimated clonotype richness was generally found for naive subsets than for memory subsets. About 5% of naive CD4, 3.5% of naive CD8, about 2.4% of memory CD4, and 0.4% of memory CD8 clonotypes were shared across a handful of donors. Compared with non-shared clonotypes, the clonotypes found in all four sorted-subset donors had higher generation probabilities.

Between the V and J ends, shortened by 3 bases and 5 bases respectively, the junction contains 11 bases. Inclusive of the bounding cysteine and phenylalanine, the CDR3 is 14 residues long. CDR3 DNA is the only sequence kept; it has 42 bases, read in frame from the first base. According to the germline V gene, CDR1 reads MNHNS and CDR2 reads SASEGT. CD8 naive samples consisted of CD45RO-negative cells that were positively selected for CCR7, yielding a CD45RA+CCR7+ population without TemRA cells. The donors were healthy, HIV-negative adults who had no recently reported acute infections or vaccinations. Every donor was a Caucasian adult living in Nashville, Tennessee, USA. Blood was obtained by leukapheresis, after which PBMCs were separated by Ficoll-Histopaque density gradient centrifugation and cryopreserved in liquid nitrogen vapor phase. Analytical flow cytometry was used to check the purity and quantity of each magnetically sorted T cell population. Genomic DNA was isolated from every sorted fraction and measured by UV absorbance on a Nanodrop 2000c.

TCR CDR3 regions were amplified from genomic DNA by multiplex PCR using the deep immunoSEQ assay. For each cell subset, the extracted genomic DNA was distributed evenly across all wells of several immunoSEQ 96-well plates, and each plate served as one replicate. For sorted subsets, approximately 200 ng of genomic DNA, equivalent to some 33,000 T cell genomes, went into each replicate PCR. Purified libraries were quantified with a Qubit 3.0 fluorometer, sized on a Bioanalyzer 2100, and re-quantified with the KAPA Library Quantification kit. A separate single-read 150-cycle Illumina NextSeq 550 flow cell was used to sequence each immunoSEQ 96-well plate. In the paper's pipeline: Because the immunoSEQ output included only junctional sequences and no quality scores, the filtering could not be the same as the filtering used for full-length reads. To assign V/J genes and CDR3, sequences were annotated using PyIR, a Python wrapper for IgBLAST v1.9, with IMGT germline references. Reads with weak V/J assignments (E-value above 1e-6), missing CDR3, stop codons, out-of-frame junctions, or ambiguous translated residues were removed. V3J clonotypes were defined as sequences sharing an identical inferred V gene, J gene, and CDR3 amino acid sequence. Percentage overlap between repertoires was calculated by dividing the number of shared unique clonotypes by the size of the smaller repertoire. RTK rarefaction, the Chao1 estimator, and Recon v2.1 estimates of unobserved clonotypes were used to assess repertoire richness. For all TCRbeta clonotypes obtained by the gDNA method from a few donors, generation probabilities were computed with OLGA. TCRdb limited this immuneACCESS table to in-frame rearrangements with V and J called. A share of clones is missing; checked studies link under half to unresolved V genes, and the rest is unexplained. The V and J calls and the clone size are those of that table, but D and trimming were determined from the DNA. The sample profile shows just over 2,000,000 clones; over 85% of them were found once. Roughly 1% of the sample comes from the top ten.

The rearranged chain carries TRBV6-1 and TRBJ2-1; the D gene is perhaps TRBD1, on 6 matching bases. The TCR was taken from a man between 18 and 35 years old in good health. The sample was naive CD8+ T cells sorted from blood. The sample's cell subset or site label is to be understood as: CD45RA+CCR7+. The nucleotide sequence is TGTGCCAGCAGTGACGGGACACCTCACAATGAGCAGTTCTTC. It translates to CASSDGTPHNEQFF.